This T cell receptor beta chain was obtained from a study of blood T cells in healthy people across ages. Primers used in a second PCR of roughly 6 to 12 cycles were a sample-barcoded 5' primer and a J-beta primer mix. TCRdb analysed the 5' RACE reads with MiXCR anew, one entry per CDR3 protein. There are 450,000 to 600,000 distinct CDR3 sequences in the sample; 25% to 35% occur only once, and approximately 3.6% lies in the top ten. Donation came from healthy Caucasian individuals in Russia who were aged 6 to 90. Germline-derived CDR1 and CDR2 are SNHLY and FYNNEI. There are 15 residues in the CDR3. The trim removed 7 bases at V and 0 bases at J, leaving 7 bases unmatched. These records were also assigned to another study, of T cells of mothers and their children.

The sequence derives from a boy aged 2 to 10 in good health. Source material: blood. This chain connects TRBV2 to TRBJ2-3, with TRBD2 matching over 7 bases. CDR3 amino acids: CASKRGSGSTDTQYF. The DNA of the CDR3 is TGTGCCAGCAAGCGCGGGAGTGGTAGCACAGATACGCAGTATTTT.